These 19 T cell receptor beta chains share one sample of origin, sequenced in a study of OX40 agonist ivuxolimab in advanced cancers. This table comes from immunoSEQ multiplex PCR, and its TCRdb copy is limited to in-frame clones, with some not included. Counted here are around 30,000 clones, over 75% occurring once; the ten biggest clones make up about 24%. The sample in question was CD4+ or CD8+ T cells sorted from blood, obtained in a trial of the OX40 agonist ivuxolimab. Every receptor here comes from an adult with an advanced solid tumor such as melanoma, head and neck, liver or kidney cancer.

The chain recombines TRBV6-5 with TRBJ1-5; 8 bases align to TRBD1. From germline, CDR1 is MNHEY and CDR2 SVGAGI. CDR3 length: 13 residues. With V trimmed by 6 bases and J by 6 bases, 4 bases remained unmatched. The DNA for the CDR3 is TGTGCCAGCAGCCAGGACAGGGCTCAGCCCCAGCATTTT. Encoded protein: CASSQDRAQPQHF.

The CDR3 here is CASRHTGGGRETQYF. CDR3 DNA: TGTGCCAGCAGGCACACCGGGGGGGGACGGGAGACCCAGTACTTC. The chain combines TRBV11-3 with TRBJ2-5, with 8 bases matching TRBD2. CDR1 SGHNT and CDR2 YENEEA come from the germline V gene. V lost 6 bases and J lost 5; bases outside the gene matches: 11. The CDR3 totals 15 residues.

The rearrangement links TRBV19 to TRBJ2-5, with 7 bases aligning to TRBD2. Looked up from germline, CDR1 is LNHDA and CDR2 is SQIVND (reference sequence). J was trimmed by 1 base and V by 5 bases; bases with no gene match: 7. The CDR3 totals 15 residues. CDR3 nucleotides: TGTGCCAGTAGTCCCCGGTCTAGCGGCCAAGAGACCCAGTACTTC. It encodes CASSPRSSGQETQYF.

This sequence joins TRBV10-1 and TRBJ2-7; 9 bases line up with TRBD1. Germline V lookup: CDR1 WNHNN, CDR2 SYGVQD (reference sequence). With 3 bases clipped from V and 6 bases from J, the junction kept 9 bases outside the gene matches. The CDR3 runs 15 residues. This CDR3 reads CASSEGVDRGIEQYF. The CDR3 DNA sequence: TGCGCCAGCAGTGAAGGAGTGGACAGGGGTATCGAGCAGTACTTC.

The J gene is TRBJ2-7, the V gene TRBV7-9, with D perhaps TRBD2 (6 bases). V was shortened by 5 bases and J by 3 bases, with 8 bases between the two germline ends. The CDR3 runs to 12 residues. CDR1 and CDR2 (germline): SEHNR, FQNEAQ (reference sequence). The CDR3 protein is CASSPSDYEQYF. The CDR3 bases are TGTGCCAGCAGCCCTAGCGACTACGAGCAGTACTTC.

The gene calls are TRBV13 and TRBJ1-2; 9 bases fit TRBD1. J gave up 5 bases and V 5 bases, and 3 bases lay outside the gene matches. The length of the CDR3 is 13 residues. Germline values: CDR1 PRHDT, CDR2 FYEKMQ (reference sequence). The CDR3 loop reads CASSPGTGYGYTF. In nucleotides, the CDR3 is TGTGCCAGCAGCCCCGGGACAGGGTATGGCTACACCTTC.

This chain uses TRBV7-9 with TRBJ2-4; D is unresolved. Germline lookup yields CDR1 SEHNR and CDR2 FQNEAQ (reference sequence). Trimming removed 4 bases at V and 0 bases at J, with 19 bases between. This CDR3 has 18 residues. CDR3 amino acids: CASSSLTTPNAAKNIQYF. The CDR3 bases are TGTGCCAGCAGCTCCCTTACTACGCCGAACGCAGCCAAAAACATTCAGTACTTC. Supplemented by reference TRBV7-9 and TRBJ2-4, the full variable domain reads DTGVSQNPRHKITKRGQNVTFRCDPISEHNRLYWYRQTLGQGPEFLTYFQNEAQLEKSRLLSDRFSAERPKGSFSTLEIQRTEQGDSAMYLCASSSLTTPNAAKNIQYFGAGTRLSVL.

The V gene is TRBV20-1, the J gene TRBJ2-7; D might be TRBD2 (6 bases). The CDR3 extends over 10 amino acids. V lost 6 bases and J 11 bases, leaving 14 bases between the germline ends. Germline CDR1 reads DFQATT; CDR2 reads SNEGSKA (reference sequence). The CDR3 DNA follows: TGCAGTGCAACCCTAGGAGGGGAGTACTTC. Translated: CSATLGGEYF.

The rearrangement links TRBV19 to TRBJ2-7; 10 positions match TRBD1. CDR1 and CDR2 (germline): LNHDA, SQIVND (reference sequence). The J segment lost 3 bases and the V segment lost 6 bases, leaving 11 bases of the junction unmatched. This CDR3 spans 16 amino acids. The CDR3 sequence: CASSIRDRGVGYEQYF. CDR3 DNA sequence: TGTGCCAGTAGCATCCGGGACAGGGGAGTAGGCTACGAGCAGTACTTC.

The CDR3 DNA sequence: TGTGCTAGTGGGGGGACTAGCGACACAGATACGCAGTATTTT. Its translation: CASGGTSDTDTQYF. The chain is built from TRBV12-5 and TRBJ2-3; the match to TRBD2 covers 10 bases. J was trimmed by 2 bases and V by 6 bases; bases with no gene match: 2. CDR1 and CDR2 from the germline V gene are LGHNT and FRNRAP. This CDR3 region has 14 residues.

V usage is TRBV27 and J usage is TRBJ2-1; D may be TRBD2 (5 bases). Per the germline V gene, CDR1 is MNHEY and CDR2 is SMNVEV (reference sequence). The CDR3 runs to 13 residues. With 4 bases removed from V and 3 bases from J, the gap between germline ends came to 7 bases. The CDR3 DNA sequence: TGTGCCAGCAGTTCTAGCCTCTACAATGAGCAGTTCTTC. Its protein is CASSSSLYNEQFF.

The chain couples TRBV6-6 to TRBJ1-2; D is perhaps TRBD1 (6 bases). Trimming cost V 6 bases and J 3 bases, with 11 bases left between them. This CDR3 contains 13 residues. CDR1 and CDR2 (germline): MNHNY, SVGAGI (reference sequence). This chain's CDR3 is CASSGTPYYGYTF. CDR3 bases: TGTGCCAGCAGCGGGACACCGTACTATGGCTACACCTTC.

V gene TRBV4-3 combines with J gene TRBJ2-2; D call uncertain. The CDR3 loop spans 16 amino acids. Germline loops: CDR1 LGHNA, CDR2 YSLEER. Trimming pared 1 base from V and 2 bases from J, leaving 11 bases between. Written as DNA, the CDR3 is TGCGCCAGCAGCCAAGCAGGAGACACCAACACCGGGGAGCTGTTTTTT. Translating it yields CASSQAGDTNTGELFF.

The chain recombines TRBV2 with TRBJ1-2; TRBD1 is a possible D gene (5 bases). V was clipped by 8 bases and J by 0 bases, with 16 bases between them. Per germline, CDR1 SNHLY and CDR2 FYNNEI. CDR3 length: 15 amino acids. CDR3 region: CASPAEGTPNYGYTF. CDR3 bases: TGTGCCAGCCCGGCGGAGGGGACCCCTAACTATGGCTACACCTTC.

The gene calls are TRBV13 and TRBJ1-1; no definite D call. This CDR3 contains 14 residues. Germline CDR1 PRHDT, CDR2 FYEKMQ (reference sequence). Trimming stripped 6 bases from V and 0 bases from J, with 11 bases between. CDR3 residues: CASSSPEVNTEAFF. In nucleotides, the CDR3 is TGTGCCAGCAGTTCACCAGAGGTGAACACTGAAGCTTTCTTT.

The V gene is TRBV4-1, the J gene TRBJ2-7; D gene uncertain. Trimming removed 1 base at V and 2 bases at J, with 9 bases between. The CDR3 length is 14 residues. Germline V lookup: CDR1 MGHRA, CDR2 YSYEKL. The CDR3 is CASSQGLPTYEQYF. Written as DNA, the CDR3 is TGCGCCAGCAGCCAAGGGCTGCCTACCTACGAGCAGTACTTC.

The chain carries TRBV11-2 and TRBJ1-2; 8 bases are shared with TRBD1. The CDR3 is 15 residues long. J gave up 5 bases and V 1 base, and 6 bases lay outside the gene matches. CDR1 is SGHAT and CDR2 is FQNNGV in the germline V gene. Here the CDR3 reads CASSLGTGIGYGYTF. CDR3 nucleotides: TGTGCCAGCAGCTTAGGGACAGGGATTGGTTATGGCTACACCTTC.

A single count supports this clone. The CDR3 bases are TGTGCCAGCAGCCCCGGGGGGTGGGGTGAGCAGTTCTTC. This gives the protein CASSPGGWGEQFF. The chain is built from TRBV11-2 and TRBJ2-1, with TRBD2 matching over 7 bases. Per the germline V gene, CDR1 is SGHAT and CDR2 is FQNNGV. The trim removed 5 bases at V and 9 bases at J, leaving 7 bases unmatched. The CDR3 extends over 13 amino acids.

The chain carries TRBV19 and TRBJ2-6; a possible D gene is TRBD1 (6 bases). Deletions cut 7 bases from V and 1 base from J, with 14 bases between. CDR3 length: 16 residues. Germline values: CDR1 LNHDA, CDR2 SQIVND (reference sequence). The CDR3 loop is CASKRTDTSGANVLTF. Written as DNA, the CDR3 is TGTGCCAGTAAAAGGACAGATACATCTGGGGCCAACGTCCTGACTTTC.